This T cell receptor (beta chain) is from a study of STAT5B mutations in CD4+ large granular lymphocyte leukemia. Study conclusions and caveats: Top patient clones used TRBV06 genes more often: 8/27 versus 2/35 in controls. No patients shared main leukemic clonotypes, though around 27% appeared at low frequency elsewhere.

The assay was run at survey level. TCRdb keeps only in-frame clones here, not all; method: immunoSEQ multiplex PCR. The table records 30,000 to 40,000 clones, around 90% of them present only once. This clone was counted once. Its antigen is as yet unknown. The CDR3 totals 12 residues. V lost 6 bases and J lost 6, with 8 bases in between. The germline V gene encodes CDR1 LNHDA and CDR2 SQIVND (reference sequence). Healthy controls were blood donor buffy coats. This chain joins TRBV19 and TRBJ1-4, with D possibly TRBD1 on 5 matching bases. The sequence came from a human donor in good health. Source material: CD4+ T cells from blood buffy coats. The CDR3 DNA reads as TGTGCCAGTAGGTCCAGGGATGAAAAACTGTTTTTT. This translates into CASRSRDEKLFF.